Below, one T cell receptor beta chain is given with its context. The target antigen is unknown. The sample is drawn from a study of cytomegalovirus exposure and HLA in healthy donors. The CDR3 runs 17 residues. Losses at the gene ends were 9 bases for V and 5 bases for J; bases not matched to a gene: 18. Germline values: CDR1 MDHEN, CDR2 SYDVKM. 13 Jbeta primers and 60 Vbeta primers were used for the PCR. In the source study's methods: Per a later analysis, the number of unique TCR beta chains was about 80 million, of which roughly 9.9 million were shared. Profiling relied on immunoSEQ multiplex PCR, and the TCRdb table lists in-frame clones only, not all of them. D and trimming come from the DNA, and the V and J calls and clone size come from that table. The table shows about 140,000 clones, with roughly 80% occurring only once. Whole-study results and caveats: Altogether, 150 to 200 TCR beta chains were recorded as cytomegalovirus-associated. Analyzed later, association rates of TCRs varied across HLA loci, with DRB1 most and HLA-C fewest. Serostatus for CMV was the only available immune exposure information.

The chain combines TRBV28 with TRBJ1-3, with 8 bases fitting TRBD1. The sequencing input was PBMCs. The receptor was derived from a woman aged 50 to 60 in good health and CMV-seronegative. In DNA form, the CDR3 reads TGTGCCAGTCGGACAGGGTCTCAGCGGTCGAGTAGAAACACCATATATTTT. This encodes CASRTGSQRSSRNTIYF.